These T cell receptor beta chains were read from a single sample in a study of response to subunit inactivated influenza vaccine. TCRdb reprocessed the RT-PCR reads via MiXCR and lists one record per CDR3 protein. The sample lists a few hundred thousand distinct CDR3 sequences, around 13% occurring once. The source material was PBMCs from blood, sampled 11 to 12 days after vaccination. Every receptor here comes from a man between 50 and 59 years old who received an inactivated influenza vaccine. Both conserved end residues are part of each CDR3. D genes are given only for firm matches. Not all rows give a size; the values are once, few, many and, for expanded clones, a class.

.,.,TRBV9,TRBJ2-1,CASSVLGTYNEQFF,TGTGCCAGCAGCGTACTTGGGACCTACAATGAGCAGTTCTTC
.,.,TRBV6-1,TRBJ1-5,CASSPMGKGQPQHF,TGTGCCAGCAGCCCGATGGGTAAGGGTCAGCCCCAGCATTTT
.,TRBD2,TRBV28,TRBJ2-3,CASKLAGGTDTQYF,TGTGCCAGCAAACTAGCGGGGGGCACAGATACGCAGTATTTT
.,TRBD2,TRBV9,TRBJ2-2,CASSVGLAEAGELFF,TGTGCCAGCAGCGTAGGGCTAGCGGAGGCCGGGGAGCTGTTTTTT
few,.,TRBV27,TRBJ2-7,CASSPLQVPAGEQYF,TGTGCCAGTAGCCCCCTACAGGTGCCCGCGGGAGAGCAGTACTTC
few,.,TRBV20-1,TRBJ2-7,CSALPPGVSYEQYF,TGCAGTGCTCTTCCGCCCGGGGTCTCCTACGAGCAGTACTTC
few,.,TRBV5-5,TRBJ1-2,CASSPGGGLSDGYTF,TGTGCCAGCAGCCCGGGGGGCGGACTAAGTGATGGCTACACCTTC
few,.,TRBV3-1,TRBJ1-2,CASSQVRTAGGGYTF,TGTGCCAGCAGCCAAGTCCGGACTGCGGGAGGAGGCTACACCTTC
few,.,TRBV7-8,TRBJ1-2,CASSPSGHQNGYTF,TGTGCCAGCAGCCCCTCGGGGCACCAAAACGGCTACACCTTC
.,.,TRBV29-1,TRBJ1-5,CSVGIHNQPQHF,TGCAGCGTTGGCATCCACAATCAGCCCCAGCATTTT
few,.,TRBV28,TRBJ2-7,CASSQPTGSHEQYF,TGTGCCAGCAGCCAACCAACAGGTTCCCACGAGCAGTACTTC
few,TRBD1,TRBV6-1,TRBJ1-5,CASSAVPQGLQPQHF,TGTGCCAGCAGTGCTGTCCCACAGGGGCTTCAGCCCCAGCATTTT
.,TRBD2,TRBV5-1,TRBJ2-5,CASSKGTSGTQETQYF,TGCGCCAGCAGCAAGGGGACTAGCGGAACCCAAGAGACCCAGTACTTC
.,TRBD2,TRBV30,TRBJ2-2,CAFRLAGGTGELFF,TGTGCCTTCCGACTAGCGGGAGGCACCGGGGAGCTGTTTTTT
.,.,TRBV5-6,TRBJ2-6,CASSRISGANVLTF,TGTGCCAGCAGTCGGATCTCTGGGGCCAACGTCCTGACTTTC
many,.,TRBV5-1,TRBJ2-1,CASRLSLAPGSTYNEQFF,TGCGCCAGCAGACTCAGTCTCGCCCCAGGGTCCACCTACAATGAGCAGTTCTTC
few,TRBD1,TRBV7-9,TRBJ1-1,CASSGLDRGTEAFF,TGTGCCAGCAGCGGATTGGACAGGGGCACTGAAGCTTTCTTT
few,TRBD1,TRBV28,TRBJ2-7,CASRGTGSSYEQYF,TGTGCCAGCAGGGGGACAGGGAGCTCCTACGAGCAGTACTTC
.,.,TRBV5-1,TRBJ2-3,CASSLDIRTDTQYF,TGCGCCAGCAGCTTGGACATACGCACAGATACGCAGTATTTT
.,.,TRBV6-1,TRBJ2-6,CASMGRIFSGANVLTF,TGTGCCAGCATGGGCAGGATCTTCTCTGGGGCCAACGTCCTGACTTTC
few,TRBD2,TRBV5-1,TRBJ2-1,CASSKLAGEILVEQFF,TGCGCCAGCAGCAAACTAGCGGGAGAGATTCTGGTTGAGCAGTTCTTC
.,.,TRBV12-3/TRBV12-4,TRBJ1-2,CASSSRGVVGGYTF,TGTGCCAGCAGTTCCAGGGGTGTGGTAGGTGGCTACACCTTC